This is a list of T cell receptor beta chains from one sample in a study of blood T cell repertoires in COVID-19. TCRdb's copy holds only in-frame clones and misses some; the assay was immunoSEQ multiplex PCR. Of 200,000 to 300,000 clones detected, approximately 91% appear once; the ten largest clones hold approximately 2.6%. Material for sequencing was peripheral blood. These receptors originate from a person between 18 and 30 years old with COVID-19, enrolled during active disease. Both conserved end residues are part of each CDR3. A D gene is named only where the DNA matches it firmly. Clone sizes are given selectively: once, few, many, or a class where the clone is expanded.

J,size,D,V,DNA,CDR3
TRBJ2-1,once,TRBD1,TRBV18,TGTGCCAGCTCTCAGACAGGGTCCAATGAGCAGTTCTTC,CASSQTGSNEQFF
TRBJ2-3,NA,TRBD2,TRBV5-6,TGTGCCAGCAGCCCGCGGGGGTCTAGCACAGATACGCAGTATTTT,CASSPRGSSTDTQYF
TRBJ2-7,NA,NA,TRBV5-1,TGCGCCAGCAGCTTGGGGGCCTCCGGGGACACTTCGTACGAGCAGTACTTC,CASSLGASGDTSYEQYF
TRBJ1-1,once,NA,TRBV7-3,TGTGCCAGCAGCCTTACAGGAGACACTGAAGCTTTCTTT,CASSLTGDTEAFF
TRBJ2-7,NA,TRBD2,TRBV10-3,TGTGCCATCAGTCTACTAGCGGGAGGGCGGTACGAGCAGTACTTC,CAISLLAGGRYEQYF
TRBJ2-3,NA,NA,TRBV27,TGTGCCAGCAGTTCATGGCGGGACAGCCGCACAGATACGCAGTATTTT,CASSSWRDSRTDTQYF
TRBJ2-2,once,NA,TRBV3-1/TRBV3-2,TGTGCCAGCTACAGCACCGGGGAGCTGTTTTTT,CASYSTGELFF
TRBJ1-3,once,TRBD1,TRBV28,TGTGCCAGCAGTTTCGCCGGGACAGGGTATCAGGGAAACACCATATATTTT,CASSFAGTGYQGNTIYF
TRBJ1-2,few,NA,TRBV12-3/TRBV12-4,TGTGCCAGCAGCCCGGAGGGGTTCTATGGCTACACCTTC,CASSPEGFYGYTF
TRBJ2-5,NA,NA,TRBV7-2,TGTGCCAGCAGCTTATTATTGTTAGAGACCCAGTACTTC,CASSLLLLETQYF
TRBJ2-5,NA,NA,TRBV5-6,TGTGCCAGCAGCTTGACGGGGACCCAGTACTTC,CASSLTGTQYF
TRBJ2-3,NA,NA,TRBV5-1,TGCGCCAGCGCCGAGCAGTCGGGTCGCACAGATACGCAGTATTTT,CASAEQSGRTDTQYF